This is a list of T cell receptor beta chains from one sample in a study of T cells after yellow fever vaccination. TCRdb re-called the 5' RACE reads through MiXCR, storing one row per CDR3 protein. Altogether tens of thousands of distinct CDR3 sequences are present, 5% to 8.5% being singletons, with the ten largest covering roughly 23%. The sample in question was PBMCs, either bulk or a sorted T-cell subset (CD4+, CD8+, memory, or dextramer-sorted; not recorded which), obtained on the day of the first yellow fever vaccination. The receptors derive from a man between 18 and 29 years old who received the YFV17D yellow fever vaccine. Each CDR3 is given with its conserved first and last residue. D genes are given only for firm matches. Not all rows give a size; the values are once, few, many and, for expanded clones, a class.

length: 16; D: -; V: TRBV7-6; J: TRBJ2-7; size: -; DNA: TGTGCCAGCAGCTCGGGTGTCAGGGGCTCCTCCTACGAGCAGTACTTC; CDR3: CASSSGVRGSSYEQYF
length: 14; D: TRBD1; V: TRBV23-1; J: TRBJ2-1; size: many; DNA: TGCGCCAGCGGAACCGGGACAGGGTTAAATGAGCAGTTCTTC; CDR3: CASGTGTGLNEQFF
length: 14; D: -; V: TRBV12-3/TRBV12-4; J: TRBJ1-1; size: many; DNA: TGTGCCAGCACCCCACAGTCCTGGAACACTGAAGCTTTCTTT; CDR3: CASTPQSWNTEAFF
length: 14; D: -; V: TRBV20-1; J: TRBJ1-1; size: many; DNA: TGCAGTGCTAGAGATTTCGCGGTTAACACTGAAGCTTTCTTT; CDR3: CSARDFAVNTEAFF
length: 15; D: -; V: TRBV5-1; J: TRBJ2-5; size: medium-sized; DNA: TGCGCCAGCAGCTGGAGAGGGACGCGTCAAGAGACCCAGTACTTC; CDR3: CASSWRGTRQETQYF
length: 16; D: -; V: TRBV4-1; J: TRBJ2-5; size: few; DNA: TGCGCCAGCAGCCATTGGAAAGCGGCCTCCAAAGAGACCCAGTACTTC; CDR3: CASSHWKAASKETQYF
length: 13; D: -; V: TRBV7-2; J: TRBJ1-1; size: few; DNA: TGTGCCAGCAGCTATACAGCAGACACTGAAGCTTTCTTT; CDR3: CASSYTADTEAFF
length: 16; D: TRBD1; V: TRBV4-3; J: TRBJ1-1; size: many; DNA: TGCGCCAGCAGCCAAGAGCCCCAGGGGGGGAACACTGAAGCTTTCTTT; CDR3: CASSQEPQGGNTEAFF
length: 17; D: TRBD1; V: TRBV4-2; J: TRBJ1-1; size: many; DNA: TGTGCCAGCAGCCAAGATACTATGACAGGGTCTAACACTGAAGCTTTCTTT; CDR3: CASSQDTMTGSNTEAFF
length: 15; D: -; V: TRBV5-1; J: TRBJ2-5; size: -; DNA: TGCGCCAGCAGCTTGCGGCAGGGGGGACGCGAGACCCAGTACTTC; CDR3: CASSLRQGGRETQYF
length: 15; D: TRBD1; V: TRBV12-3/TRBV12-4; J: TRBJ1-2; size: -; DNA: TGTGCCAGCAGTCCCTACCCGACAGGGCTCTATGGCTACACCTTC; CDR3: CASSPYPTGLYGYTF
length: 17; D: TRBD1; V: TRBV29-1; J: TRBJ2-5; size: many; DNA: TGCAGCGTTGAAGATCCATGGGGACAGGGGGCCTGGGAGACCCAGTACTTC; CDR3: CSVEDPWGQGAWETQYF
length: 15; D: -; V: TRBV27; J: TRBJ1-6; size: many; DNA: TGTGCCAGCAGACTTACCTTCGGGAATAATTCACCCCTCCACTTT; CDR3: CASRLTFGNNSPLHF
length: 13; D: -; V: TRBV30; J: TRBJ1-2; size: -; DNA: TGTGCCTGGAGTGTACACGGTGGCTATGGCTACACCTTC; CDR3: CAWSVHGGYGYTF
length: 15; D: TRBD2; V: TRBV10-3; J: TRBJ2-3; size: many; DNA: TGTGCCATCAGTGAGCCTAGCGGGGGGGCCAATACGCAGTATTTT; CDR3: CAISEPSGGANTQYF
length: 16; D: TRBD2; V: TRBV10-3; J: TRBJ2-7; size: few; DNA: TGTGCCATCAGCAGAAGCGGGGGCTCAAGGATATACGAGCAGTACTTC; CDR3: CAISRSGGSRIYEQYF
length: 18; D: -; V: TRBV28; J: TRBJ2-5; size: -; DNA: TGTGCCAGCAGTTTATTCCAGTTTACCGGGACAAAGAGCGAGACCCAGTACTTC; CDR3: CASSLFQFTGTKSETQYF
length: 16; D: TRBD2; V: TRBV10-3; J: TRBJ2-1; size: many; DNA: TGTGCCATCAGTGAGTCTAGCGGGGGGGTCAACAATGAGCAGTTCTTC; CDR3: CAISESSGGVNNEQFF
length: 15; D: -; V: TRBV6-5; J: TRBJ1-4; size: few; DNA: TGTGCCAGCAGTTATGGACTGATGGGGAGTGAAAAACTGTTTTTT; CDR3: CASSYGLMGSEKLFF
length: 18; D: TRBD2; V: TRBV27; J: TRBJ2-4; size: few; DNA: TGTGCCAGCAGTTTACGAATCGGGCGGGGGGGTCTTGTCGACATTCAGTACTTC; CDR3: CASSLRIGRGGLVDIQYF
length: 16; D: -; V: TRBV20-1; J: TRBJ2-1; size: many; DNA: TGCAGTGCTAGAGAGGGGAGGGGGGTCTCCTGGGATGAGCAGTTCTTC; CDR3: CSAREGRGVSWDEQFF
length: 15; D: TRBD1; V: TRBV20-1; J: TRBJ1-5; size: many; DNA: TGCAGTGCTAGAGATTGGACAGGGGGCAATCAGCCCCAGCATTTT; CDR3: CSARDWTGGNQPQHF
length: 15; D: -; V: TRBV5-1; J: TRBJ2-1; size: many; DNA: TGCGCCAGCAGCTTTACACCTACCTCCTACAATGAGCAGTTCTTC; CDR3: CASSFTPTSYNEQFF
length: 13; D: -; V: TRBV20-1; J: TRBJ1-6; size: many; DNA: TGCAGTGCTAGTGGAGGGATGGAATCACCCCTCCACTTT; CDR3: CSASGGMESPLHF
length: 16; D: -; V: TRBV12-3/TRBV12-4; J: TRBJ2-3; size: many; DNA: TGTGCCAGCAGTTTGGGGCCGGACCAAGTCAAGTATACGCAGTATTTT; CDR3: CASSLGPDQVKYTQYF
length: 14; D: TRBD1; V: TRBV30; J: TRBJ1-5; size: few; DNA: TGTGCCTGGAGTCCCGGGACAGCCCATCAGCCCCAGCATTTT; CDR3: CAWSPGTAHQPQHF
length: 19; D: -; V: TRBV6-5; J: TRBJ2-2; size: many; DNA: TGTGCCAGCAGTTACATAACGGGGGGCTCTACCGTGAACACCGGGGAGCTGTTTTTT; CDR3: CASSYITGGSTVNTGELFF
length: 14; D: TRBD2; V: TRBV20-1; J: TRBJ2-3; size: many; DNA: TGCAGTGCTGGGAGCGGGGTTAGCACAGATACGCAGTATTTT; CDR3: CSAGSGVSTDTQYF
length: 14; D: -; V: TRBV11-2; J: TRBJ2-3; size: many; DNA: TGTGCCAGCAGCCCGGACGGGGGTCGGCATACGCAGTATTTT; CDR3: CASSPDGGRHTQYF
length: 15; D: -; V: TRBV11-2; J: TRBJ1-2; size: -; DNA: TGTGCCAGCAGCTCAGTTCGGACACCAGTCTATGGCTACACCTTC; CDR3: CASSSVRTPVYGYTF
length: 13; D: -; V: TRBV6-5; J: TRBJ1-1; size: many; DNA: TGTGCAACTCGGAAGGGTAGGAACACTGAAGCTTTCTTT; CDR3: CATRKGRNTEAFF
length: 12; D: -; V: TRBV12-3/TRBV12-4; J: TRBJ1-3; size: many; DNA: TGTGCCAATGCGTGGGCTGGAAACACCATATATTTT; CDR3: CANAWAGNTIYF
length: 15; D: -; V: TRBV5-1; J: TRBJ1-6; size: many; DNA: TGCGCCAGCAGCTCCCGCAGGGCCCGTAATTCACCCCTCCACTTT; CDR3: CASSSRRARNSPLHF
length: 13; D: -; V: TRBV12-3/TRBV12-4; J: TRBJ2-3; size: many; DNA: TGTGCCAGCAGTCCACAGGGCGCAGATACGCAGTATTTT; CDR3: CASSPQGADTQYF
length: 13; D: -; V: TRBV7-1; J: TRBJ2-7; size: -; DNA: TGTGCCATCAGCCCCGGGGACCACTACGAGCAGTACTTC; CDR3: CAISPGDHYEQYF
length: 14; D: -; V: TRBV7-9; J: TRBJ2-5; size: few; DNA: TGTGCCAGCAGCTCCCTGTCCCAACAAGAGACCCAGTACTTC; CDR3: CASSSLSQQETQYF
length: 16; D: -; V: TRBV4-2; J: TRBJ1-3; size: many; DNA: TGTGCCAGCAGCCACAATGACGGTCGCTCTGGAAACACCATATATTTT; CDR3: CASSHNDGRSGNTIYF
length: 15; D: -; V: TRBV5-1; J: TRBJ2-3; size: many; DNA: TGCGCCAGCAGCTTAACAGGGCCGATAGGAGATACGCAGTATTTT; CDR3: CASSLTGPIGDTQYF
length: 11; D: -; V: TRBV28; J: TRBJ2-3; size: many; DNA: TGTGCCAGCCGGAAAGGAGATACGCAGTATTTT; CDR3: CASRKGDTQYF
length: 13; D: -; V: TRBV5-5; J: TRBJ2-5; size: many; DNA: TGTGCCAGCAGCTCTCAGGTAGGAGAGACCCAGTACTTC; CDR3: CASSSQVGETQYF
length: 15; D: TRBD2; V: TRBV6-4; J: TRBJ2-3; size: few; DNA: TGTGCCAGCAGTGTACTAGCGGGGGGAACAGATACGCAGTATTTT; CDR3: CASSVLAGGTDTQYF
length: 15; D: -; V: TRBV4-3; J: TRBJ1-1; size: many; DNA: TGCGCCAGCAGCCAAGGCCACATACTGAACACTGAAGCTTTCTTT; CDR3: CASSQGHILNTEAFF
length: 13; D: -; V: TRBV12-3/TRBV12-4; J: TRBJ1-2; size: many; DNA: TGTGCCAGCAGCCCCACAGGGAACTATGGCTACACCTTC; CDR3: CASSPTGNYGYTF
length: 15; D: -; V: TRBV4-1; J: TRBJ2-3; size: -; DNA: TGCGCCAGCAGCCAAGATGGCACCGCCACAGATGCGCAGTATTTT; CDR3: CASSQDGTATDAQYF
length: 16; D: TRBD1; V: TRBV4-2; J: TRBJ1-4; size: many; DNA: TGTGCCAGCAGCCAAGATCCGGGACAGGGTGGGGAAAAACTGTTTTTT; CDR3: CASSQDPGQGGEKLFF
length: 15; D: -; V: TRBV3-1; J: TRBJ2-5; size: -; DNA: TGTGCCAGCAGCCAGGCGGGGCCTGGGGGAGAGACCCAGTACTTC; CDR3: CASSQAGPGGETQYF
length: 14; D: -; V: TRBV5-5; J: TRBJ2-5; size: -; DNA: TGTGCCAGCACCACGCCGAGGGGGATTGAGACCCAGTACTTC; CDR3: CASTTPRGIETQYF